This T cell receptor (beta chain) was sequenced for a study of regulatory T cells in long-lasting Graves disease. CDR1 and CDR2 (germline): DFQATT, SNEGSKA (reference sequence). CDR3 length: 13 residues. V was clipped by 1 base and J by 5 bases, with 12 bases between them. The time point is: newly diagnosed GD, antithyroid drugs for less than 3 months. RNA isolated from PBMCs was used to make the TCR library. Building the TCR beta libraries relied on iRepertoire HTBI primers, and CDR3 regions underwent Arm-PCR. One entry per CDR3 protein results from TCRdb running MiXCR on the multiplex PCR reads. The data contain over 450,000 distinct CDR3 sequences, 12% of them singletons. These sequences were also reported in another study, on T cells in Graves' hyperthyroidism and ophthalmopathy.

Sequencing was performed on peripheral blood mononuclear cells (PBMCs), taken at new diagnosis, from a patient treated with antithyroid drugs. The TCR originated in a woman aged 25 to 45 with Graves disease. The chain carries TRBV20-1 and TRBJ2-7, with a tentative D call TRBD1 (5 bases). The CDR3 spells CSARVGAINEQYF. The CDR3 bases are TGCAGTGCTAGAGTAGGGGCGATAAACGAGCAGTACTTC.